These T cell receptor beta chains were read from a single sample in a study of blood T cell repertoires in COVID-19. Sequencing used immunoSEQ multiplex PCR; TCRdb keeps in-frame clones, though not all of them. The sample lists about half a million clones; over 75% were seen once. The sample comprised peripheral blood. These receptors were taken from a human donor in a cohort sampled during active COVID-19. CDR3s leave out the opening cysteine and the closing phenylalanine or tryptophan. Fields, in order: clone size, V gene, CDR3 protein. Rows give clone size only sometimes, using once, few, many, or a class for an expanded clone.

clone_size: once; v_call: TRBV3-1/TRBV3-2; cdr3_aa: ASSQSADTQY
clone_size: NA; v_call: TRBV28; cdr3_aa: AIKGTYEQY
clone_size: NA; v_call: TRBV28; cdr3_aa: ASSLGQGQY
clone_size: few; v_call: TRBV7-2; cdr3_aa: ASSLGASGQETQY
clone_size: NA; v_call: TRBV6-6; cdr3_aa: ASRGQGVYEQY
clone_size: NA; v_call: TRBV9; cdr3_aa: ASSVVGLAGLGGKNEQF
clone_size: NA; v_call: TRBV5-1; cdr3_aa: ASSEDRGRGTEAF
clone_size: NA; v_call: TRBV5-1; cdr3_aa: ASSFGTGPYEQY
clone_size: NA; v_call: TRBV7-9; cdr3_aa: ASSSSGVGTGELF
clone_size: NA; v_call: TRBV6-1; cdr3_aa: ASSEAWRVPGNTIY
clone_size: NA; v_call: TRBV3-1/TRBV3-2; cdr3_aa: ASSLRENTEAF
clone_size: NA; v_call: TRBV7-3; cdr3_aa: ASSLKGGTEQY
clone_size: NA; v_call: TRBV7-9; cdr3_aa: ASSLARSSNTGELF
clone_size: NA; v_call: TRBV19; cdr3_aa: ASSIATSGSRSEQY
clone_size: NA; v_call: TRBV4-1; cdr3_aa: ASSQILAGTETQY
clone_size: NA; v_call: TRBV2; cdr3_aa: ASSATIPSTDTQY
clone_size: NA; v_call: TRBV30; cdr3_aa: AWSEGPSSGNTIY
clone_size: NA; v_call: TRBV11-3; cdr3_aa: ASSYVTGTGSYNEQF
clone_size: NA; v_call: TRBV6-5; cdr3_aa: ASGFRGAYEQY
clone_size: NA; v_call: TRBV9; cdr3_aa: ASSGSGGNYGYT
clone_size: NA; v_call: TRBV5-1; cdr3_aa: ASSLTGQGAGDYGYT
clone_size: NA; v_call: TRBV5-6; cdr3_aa: ASSFGGRVNTEAF
clone_size: NA; v_call: TRBV9; cdr3_aa: ASSVSGIPRDTQY
clone_size: NA; v_call: TRBV19; cdr3_aa: ASSIIGGGEQF
clone_size: NA; v_call: TRBV29-1; cdr3_aa: SVDNGDWNTGELF
clone_size: NA; v_call: TRBV11-2; cdr3_aa: ASSLGGLVVTGELF
clone_size: NA; v_call: TRBV19; cdr3_aa: ASRDATGWNTEAF
clone_size: NA; v_call: TRBV3-1/TRBV3-2; cdr3_aa: ASRRGLAGDYTQY
clone_size: NA; v_call: TRBV9; cdr3_aa: ASSVPGLDNEQF
clone_size: NA; v_call: TRBV13; cdr3_aa: ASSLGLAGYSRNEQY
clone_size: NA; v_call: TRBV2; cdr3_aa: ASSAWTSGRRETQY
clone_size: NA; v_call: TRBV18; cdr3_aa: ASSPYGQGASYEQY
clone_size: once; v_call: TRBV19; cdr3_aa: ASSIDRPGVLAKNIQY
clone_size: NA; v_call: TRBV24-1; cdr3_aa: ATSDAGTANYGYT
clone_size: NA; v_call: TRBV27; cdr3_aa: ASRRGTEAF
clone_size: NA; v_call: TRBV5-4; cdr3_aa: ASSLDRGRDTEAF
clone_size: once; v_call: TRBV7-3; cdr3_aa: ASSLIHSSYNEQF
clone_size: NA; v_call: TRBV7-2; cdr3_aa: ASTTRTRMNTEAF
clone_size: NA; v_call: TRBV7-2; cdr3_aa: ASSRTGAGNTIY
clone_size: few; v_call: TRBV11-2; cdr3_aa: ASSLDWESGEQF
clone_size: NA; v_call: TRBV4-2; cdr3_aa: ASSQEPGDGADTQY
clone_size: NA; v_call: TRBV7-3; cdr3_aa: ASSSFSGMRGEQF